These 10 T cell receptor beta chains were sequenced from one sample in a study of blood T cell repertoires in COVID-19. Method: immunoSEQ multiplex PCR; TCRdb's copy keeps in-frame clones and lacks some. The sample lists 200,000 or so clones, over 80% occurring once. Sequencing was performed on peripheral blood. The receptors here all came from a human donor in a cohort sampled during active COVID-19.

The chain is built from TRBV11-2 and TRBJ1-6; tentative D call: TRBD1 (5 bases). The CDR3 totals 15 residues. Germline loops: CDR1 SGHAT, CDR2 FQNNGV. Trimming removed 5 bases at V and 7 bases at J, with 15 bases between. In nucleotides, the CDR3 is TGTGCCAGCAGCGGAGTCGGGGGGAGGAATTCACCCCTCCACTTT. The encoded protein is CASSGVGGRNSPLHF.

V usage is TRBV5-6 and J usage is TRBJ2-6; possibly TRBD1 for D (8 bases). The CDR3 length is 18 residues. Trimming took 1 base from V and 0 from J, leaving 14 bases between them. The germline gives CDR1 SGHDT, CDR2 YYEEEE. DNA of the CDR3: TGTGCCAGCAGCTTGACAGGGGGGGACATCTCTGGGGCCAACGTCCTGACTTTC. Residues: CASSLTGGDISGANVLTF.

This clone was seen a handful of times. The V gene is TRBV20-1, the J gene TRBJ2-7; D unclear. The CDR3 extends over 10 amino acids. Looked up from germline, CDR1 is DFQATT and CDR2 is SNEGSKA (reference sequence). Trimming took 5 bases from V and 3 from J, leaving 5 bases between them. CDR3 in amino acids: CSAYLYEQYF. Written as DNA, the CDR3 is TGCAGTGCTTATCTCTACGAGCAGTACTTC.

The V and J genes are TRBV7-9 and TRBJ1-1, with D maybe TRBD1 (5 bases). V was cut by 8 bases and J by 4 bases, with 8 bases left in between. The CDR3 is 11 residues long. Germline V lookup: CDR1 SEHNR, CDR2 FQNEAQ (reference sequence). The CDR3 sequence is CASRGGTEAFF. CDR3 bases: TGTGCCAGCCGGGGGGGCACTGAAGCTTTCTTT.

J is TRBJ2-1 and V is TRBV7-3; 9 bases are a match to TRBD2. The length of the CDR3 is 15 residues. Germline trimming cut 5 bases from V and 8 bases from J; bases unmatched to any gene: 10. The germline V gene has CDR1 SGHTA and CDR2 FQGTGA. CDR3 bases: TGTGCCAGCAGCGCCGGACTAGCGAAGATGGATGAGCAGTTCTTC. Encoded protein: CASSAGLAKMDEQFF.

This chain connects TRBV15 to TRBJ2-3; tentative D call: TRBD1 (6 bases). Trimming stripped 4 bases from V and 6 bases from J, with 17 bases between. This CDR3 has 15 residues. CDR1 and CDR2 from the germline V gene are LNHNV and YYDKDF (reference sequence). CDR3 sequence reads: CATSKRQGWGDTQYF. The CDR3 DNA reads TGTGCCACCAGCAAACGTCAGGGGTGGGGGGATACGCAGTATTTT.

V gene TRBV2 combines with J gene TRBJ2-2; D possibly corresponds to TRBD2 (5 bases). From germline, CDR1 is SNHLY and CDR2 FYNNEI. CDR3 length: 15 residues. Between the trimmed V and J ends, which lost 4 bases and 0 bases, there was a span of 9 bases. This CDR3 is CASSGPGTNTGELFF. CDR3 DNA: TGTGCCAGCAGTGGGCCGGGAACGAACACCGGGGAGCTGTTTTTT. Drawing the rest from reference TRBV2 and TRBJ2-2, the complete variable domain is EPEVTQTPSHQVTQMGQEVILRCVPISNHLYFYWYRQILGQKVEFLVSFYNNEISEKSEIFDDQFSVERPDGSNFTLKIRSTKLEDSAMYFCASSGPGTNTGELFFGEGSRLTVL.

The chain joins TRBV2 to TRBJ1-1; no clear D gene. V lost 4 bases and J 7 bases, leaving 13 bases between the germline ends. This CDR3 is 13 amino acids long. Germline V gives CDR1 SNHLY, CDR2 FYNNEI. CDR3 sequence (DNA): TGTGCCAGCAGTGCGCGGTCGCGGGGTGAAGCTTTCTTT. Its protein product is CASSARSRGEAFF.

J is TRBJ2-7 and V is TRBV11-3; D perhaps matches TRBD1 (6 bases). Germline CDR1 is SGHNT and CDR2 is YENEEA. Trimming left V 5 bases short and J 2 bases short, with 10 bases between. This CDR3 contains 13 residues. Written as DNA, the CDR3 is TGTGCCAGCAGCCGAGGGACACCCTACGAGCAGTACTTC. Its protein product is CASSRGTPYEQYF.

The CDR3 DNA sequence: TGTGCCAGCAGCCCGCAAGCGGGGGGAGGCACAGATACGCAGTATTTT. Its protein is CASSPQAGGGTDTQYF. V gene TRBV3-1 (or the pseudogene TRBV3-2) combines with J gene TRBJ2-3; TRBD2 agrees at 9 bases. Germline values: CDR1 LGHDT, CDR2 YNNKEL (reference sequence). The CDR3 has 16 amino acids. V lost 4 bases and J lost 1; bases outside the gene matches: 6.